These T cell receptor beta chains were read from a single sample in a study of blood T cell repertoires in COVID-19. Clones were read by immunoSEQ multiplex PCR, and TCRdb kept only the in-frame ones, dropping some. The sample consists of a few hundred thousand clones, 90% of them appearing once. Specimen: peripheral blood. The receptors were sampled from an older woman with COVID-19, enrolled during active disease. CDR3s include the opening cysteine and the closing phenylalanine or tryptophan. A D gene is named only where the DNA matches it firmly. Only some rows state a clone size, as once, few, many or a class for expanded clones.

clone_size	v_call	j_call	d_call	cdr3_nt	cdr3_aa
NA	TRBV7-2	TRBJ1-2	NA	TGTGCCAGCAGCTTAGGTCAAGGCAGGATTCCCTATGGCTACACCTTC	CASSLGQGRIPYGYTF
NA	TRBV2	TRBJ1-4	NA	TGTGCCTCCGAGGGAGAGACTAATGAAAAACTGTTTTTT	CASEGETNEKLFF
NA	TRBV11-2	TRBJ1-2	NA	TGTGCCAGCAGCTTACCCGTGACAGAGGATAACTATGGCTACACCTTC	CASSLPVTEDNYGYTF
NA	TRBV21-1	TRBJ1-4	NA	TGTGCCAGCAGCACCCAGACAGGGAGTGAAAAACTGTTTTTT	CASSTQTGSEKLFF
few	TRBV19	TRBJ1-6	TRBD1	TGTGGGGCCCGGACAGGGGAAGGATCACCCCTCCACTTT	CGARTGEGSPLHF
NA	TRBV15	TRBJ2-1	TRBD1	TGTGCCACCAGTTGGAGACAGGGGAATAGGAATGAGCAGTTCTTC	CATSWRQGNRNEQFF
NA	TRBV9	TRBJ2-3	TRBD2	TGTGCCAGCAGCGCCAAACTAGCGGGGGTCCGGGGGACGCAGTATTTT	CASSAKLAGVRGTQYF
NA	TRBV18	TRBJ1-5	NA	TGTGCCAGCTCACCATCGGTGGATCAGCCCCAGCATTTT	CASSPSVDQPQHF
NA	TRBV12-3/TRBV12-4	TRBJ2-5	TRBD1	TGTGCCAGCAGTCGGACAGGGCGAGAGACCCAGTACTTC	CASSRTGRETQYF
NA	TRBV11-1	TRBJ1-5	NA	TGTGCCAGCAGCACCAGTCGGGGGCCCCAGCATTTT	CASSTSRGPQHF
NA	TRBV6-5	TRBJ1-5	NA	TGTGCCAGCAGTTACTCGAAGGGGGTGGGCAATCAGCCCCAGCATTTT	CASSYSKGVGNQPQHF
NA	TRBV15	TRBJ2-1	TRBD1	TGTGCCACCAGCAGAGAATGGACAGGGTTCGGTGAGCAGTTCTTC	CATSREWTGFGEQFF
once	TRBV7-2	TRBJ1-2	NA	TGTGCCAGCAGCTCACCCCCCGCAGGGGTGGAAGGCTACACCTTC	CASSSPPAGVEGYTF
once	TRBV6-2/TRBV6-3	TRBJ2-4	NA	TGTGCCAGCAGCTTTGACAGCCTCCAACTTCTAGCCAAAAACATTCAGTACTTC	CASSFDSLQLLAKNIQYF
NA	TRBV5-1	TRBJ2-7	TRBD1	TGCGCCAGCAGCTTGGTGGCAGGGGGACGCGAGCAGTACTTC	CASSLVAGGREQYF
NA	TRBV10-3	TRBJ1-5	NA	TGTGCCATCAGTGACAGGGACAATCAGCCCCAGCATTTT	CAISDRDNQPQHF
NA	TRBV6-2/TRBV6-3	TRBJ1-1	TRBD1	TGTGCCAGCAGTTCACCCTCCAGACAGGGCATGAACACTGAAGCTTTCTTT	CASSSPSRQGMNTEAFF
NA	TRBV5-4	TRBJ1-4	NA	TGTGCCAGCAGCCAACGGTCAGAGGGTGAAAAACTGTTTTTT	CASSQRSEGEKLFF
NA	TRBV7-2	TRBJ1-1	NA	TGTGCCAGCAGCTTCAGGGGCGCTGAAGCTTTCTTT	CASSFRGAEAFF
NA	TRBV5-1	TRBJ1-1	NA	TGCGCCAGCATGCAGGGGACGAACACTGAAGCTTTCTTT	CASMQGTNTEAFF
NA	TRBV7-2	TRBJ1-1	NA	TGTGCCAGCAGCTTAGAGGCAGGGGTGCGTACTGAAGCTTTCTTT	CASSLEAGVRTEAFF
NA	TRBV7-2	TRBJ1-2	NA	TGTGCCAGCAGACTCCCCCTGGGCCGTTCGAACTATGGCTACACCTTC	CASRLPLGRSNYGYTF
NA	TRBV11-3	TRBJ2-2	NA	TGTGCCAGCAGCCCCGTCGTGGCTGGCACCGGGGAGCTGTTTTTT	CASSPVVAGTGELFF
NA	TRBV2	TRBJ1-5	NA	TGTGCCAGCAGAGTCGACAGGCCTCCTCAGCCCCAGCATTTT	CASRVDRPPQPQHF
NA	TRBV5-1	TRBJ2-3	TRBD1	TGCGCCAGCAGCCAAACGGGGACAGGGGGCACAGATACGCAGTATTTT	CASSQTGTGGTDTQYF
once	TRBV4-3	TRBJ1-5	TRBD1	TGCGCCAGCAGCCAAGAACCGACAGGGCCCCAGCCCCAGCATTTT	CASSQEPTGPQPQHF